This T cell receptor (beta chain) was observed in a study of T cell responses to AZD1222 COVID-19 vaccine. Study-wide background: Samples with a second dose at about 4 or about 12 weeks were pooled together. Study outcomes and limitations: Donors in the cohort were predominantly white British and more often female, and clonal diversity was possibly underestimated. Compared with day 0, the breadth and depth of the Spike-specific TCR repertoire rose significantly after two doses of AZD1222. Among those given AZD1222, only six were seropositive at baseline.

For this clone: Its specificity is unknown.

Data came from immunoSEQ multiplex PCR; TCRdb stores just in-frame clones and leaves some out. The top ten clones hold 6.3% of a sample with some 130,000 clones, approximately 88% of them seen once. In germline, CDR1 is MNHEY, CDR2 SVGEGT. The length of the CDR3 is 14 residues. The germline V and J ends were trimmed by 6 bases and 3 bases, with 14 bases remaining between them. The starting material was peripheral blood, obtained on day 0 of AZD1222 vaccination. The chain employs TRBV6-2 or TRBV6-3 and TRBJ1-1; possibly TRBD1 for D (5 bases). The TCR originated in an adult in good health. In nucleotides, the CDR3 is TGTGCCAGCAGACCTGGGGCCCGGGACACTGAAGCTTTCTTT. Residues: CASRPGARDTEAFF.